This T cell receptor beta chain was identified during a study of cytomegalovirus exposure and HLA in healthy donors. Study-wide points: Indistinguishability led to the exclusion of some V segments, TRBV6-2 and TRBV6-3 included. TCR beta V- and J-gene trimming was later associated with a missense DCLRE1C variant.

Of note for this clone: Antigen unknown.

60 Vbeta and 13 Jbeta primers were used in PCR. Clones were sequenced by immunoSEQ multiplex PCR, and TCRdb holds only the in-frame ones, with some missing. The sample lists around 120,000 clones, approximately 72% seen once, with approximately 28% in the top ten. CDR1 is ENHRY and CDR2 is SYGVKD in the germline V gene. The CDR3 has 14 residues. Deletions cut 10 bases from V and 4 bases from J, with 17 bases between. V is TRBV10-3 and J is TRBJ1-5; a weak D match, TRBD1 (5 bases). The sample was PBMCs. This TCR came from a man in his fifties or sixties in good health and CMV-seropositive. The CDR3 is CATREGRENQPQHF. CDR3 DNA sequence: TGTGCCACTCGAGAAGGCAGGGAAAATCAGCCCCAGCATTTT.